This TCR beta chain was sequenced for a study of response to subunit inactivated influenza vaccine. Study-wide results and caveats: There was a suggestion from the authors that each seasonal influenza vaccination recruits few new T cells.

A single record per CDR3 protein comes from TCRdb applying MiXCR to the RT-PCR reads. The profile shows fewer than 700,000 distinct CDR3 sequences, around 13% of them singletons. V dropped 6 bases and J dropped 4 bases, with 16 bases sitting between them. This CDR3 comprises 15 residues. To note about this clonotype: What it binds is not known.

This rearrangement joins TRBV12-3 or TRBV12-4 to TRBJ1-5; D call uncertain. The sequence was obtained from a man in his fifties who received an inactivated influenza vaccine. Specimen: PBMCs from blood, collected about 40 days after vaccination. The CDR3: CASSHEISPNQPQHF. CDR3 nucleotides: TGTGCCAGCAGCCATGAGATTTCGCCAAATCAGCCCCAGCATTTT.